The next 16 T cell receptor beta chains were all read from a single sample in a study of STAT3 mutations in large granular lymphocyte leukemia. Study outcomes and limitations: Every T-cell large granular lymphocyte leukemia patient had at least one immunodominant TCR beta clonotype.

Profiled with immunoSEQ multiplex PCR; TCRdb holds only in-frame clones, not every one. This sample yields around 620 clones, of which 40% to 50% are seen a single time; 98% to 99% belongs to the top ten. Their specific antigens are unknown. The sequenced material came from peripheral blood mononuclear cells. The source of these receptors is a woman aged 45-60 years with T-cell large granular lymphocyte leukemia. Some clones in this sample may be carry-over from other donors' samples.

This chain connects TRBV29-1 to TRBJ2-7; D is ambiguous. Germline V lookup: CDR1 SQVTM, CDR2 ANQGSEA. This CDR3 comprises 13 residues. Trimming left V 0 bases short and J 12 bases short, with 18 bases between. The CDR3 region is CSVEDDRAYYRYF. The CDR3 nucleotides are TGCAGCGTTGAAGATGATCGAGCCTACTACCGGTACTTC.

This clone was observed a handful of times. Mismatch with germline at one junction end may stem from a read error. The V gene is TRBV11-2, the J gene TRBJ1-4; TRBD1 aligns across 7 bases. This CDR3 is built from 13 residues. The germline CDR1 and CDR2 sequences are SGHAT and FQNNGV. For the CDR3, the DNA is TGTGCCAGCAGCCTAACAGGGGCTTTTGTCGGGATTTTT. It translates to CASSLTGAFVGIF.

CDR3 region: CAWSVLRPEAFF. CDR3 bases: TGTGCCTGGAGTGTATTAAGGCCTGAAGCTTTCTTT. The chain joins TRBV30 to TRBJ1-1; D gene ambiguous. CDR1 and CDR2 from the germline V gene are GTSNPN and SVGIG (reference sequence). The V end was cut by 0 bases, the J end by 6 bases, with 8 bases between. This CDR3 contains 12 residues.

The rearrangement uses TRBV28 and TRBJ1-2; D remains ambiguous. Germline CDR1 is MDHEN and CDR2 is SYDVKM. Trimming shortened V by 2 bases and J by 8 bases, and 6 bases separated the two germline ends. CDR3 length: 11 amino acids. Written as DNA, the CDR3 is TGTGCCAGCAGTTTAGGTCGGGGCTACACCTTC. Amino acid sequence: CASSLGRGYTF.

CDR3 protein: CASSPRGAGANVLTF. CDR3 in DNA: TGTGCCAGCTCACCACGGGGGGCTGGGGCCAACGTCCTGACTTTC. This chain links TRBV18 with TRBJ2-6; perhaps TRBD2 as D (6 bases). V lost 1 base and J lost 2, with 6 bases in between. Germline loops: CDR1 KGHSH, CDR2 LQKENI. The CDR3 contains 15 residues. Looking up the rest from reference TRBV18 and TRBJ2-6 gives the full variable domain: NAGVMQNPRHLVRRRGQEARLRCSPMKGHSHVYWYRQLPEEGLKFMVYLQKENIIDESGMPKERFSAEFPKEGPSILRIQQVVRGDSAAYFCASSPRGAGANVLTFGAGSRLTVL.

The V gene is TRBV18, the J gene TRBJ2-3; weak D call: TRBD1 (6 bases). CDR3 length: 15 residues. Germline assignment: CDR1 KGHSH and CDR2 LQKENI. The germline V and J ends were trimmed by 6 bases and 3 bases, with 16 bases remaining between them. The CDR3 nucleotides are TGTGCCAGCTCGTCTACAGGGTCAGTAACAGATACGCAGTATTTT. It specifies CASSSTGSVTDTQYF.

This clone was picked up one time. The CDR3 loop reads CASSPTGGGGQPQHF. In nucleotides, the CDR3 is TGTGCCAGCAGCCCGACAGGGGGCGGAGGTCAGCCCCAGCATTTT. The chain joins TRBV7-8 to TRBJ1-5; 10 positions match TRBD1. From germline, CDR1 is SGHVS and CDR2 FQNEAQ. This CDR3 has 15 residues. J was trimmed by 6 bases and V by 5 bases; bases with no gene match: 7.

The chain is built from TRBV4-1 and TRBJ1-5; 8 nucleotides match TRBD1. This CDR3 has 14 residues. The V segment lost 4 bases and the J segment 6 bases; nucleotides outside the gene matches: 5. Germline V gives CDR1 MGHRA, CDR2 YSYEKL. The CDR3 here is CASSRYTGGQPQHF. CDR3 nucleotide sequence: TGCGCCAGCAGCCGGTATACAGGGGGTCAGCCCCAGCATTTT.

For the CDR3, the DNA is TGTGCCAGCAGCGACCTAGCGGGTATGCTCGGTCGGCAGTTCTTC. It yields the protein CASSDLAGMLGRQFF. This chain joins TRBV5-2 and TRBJ2-1; the table's D call, TRBD2, was not checked against the DNA. TRBV5-2 is a recognized pseudogene. The CDR3 runs to 15 residues.

This clone occurred a few times. The CDR3 sequence: CASSAGQGGNTIYF. The CDR3 bases are TGTGCCAGCAGCGCGGGACAGGGAGGGAACACCATATATTTT. This chain connects TRBV9 to TRBJ1-3; 9 bases align to TRBD1. The germline CDR1 and CDR2 sequences are SGDLS and YYNGEE. J lost 7 bases, V lost 3 bases, and 5 bases had no gene match. This CDR3 region has 14 residues.

The rearrangement joins TRBV29-1 to TRBJ2-1; 8 bases map to TRBD1. V lost 0 bases and J lost 8; bases outside the gene matches: 3. Germline V lookup: CDR1 SQVTM, CDR2 ANQGSEA. This CDR3 region has 13 residues. The CDR3 sequence is CSVEEETGDEQFF. CDR3 nucleotides: TGCAGCGTTGAAGAAGAGACAGGGGATGAGCAGTTCTTC.

The chain uses TRBV7-9 and TRBJ2-7; D tentatively reads TRBD1 or TRBD2 (5 bases each). Looked up from germline, CDR1 is SEHNR and CDR2 is FQNEAQ (reference sequence). Trimming removed 6 bases from V and 5 bases from J, with 11 bases in between. This CDR3 is 12 amino acids long. CDR3 DNA: TGTGCCAGCAGGGTTGTGGGGGACGAGCAGTACTTC. It codes for CASRVVGDEQYF.

This clone was seen a handful of times. This chain links TRBV11-2 with TRBJ2-3, with D perhaps matching TRBD2 (7 bases). The CDR3 is 17 amino acids. Germline CDR1 reads SGHAT; CDR2 reads FQNNGV. Trimming removed 5 bases from V and 3 bases from J, with 21 bases in between. The CDR3 sequence: CASSPLAGVRGTDTQYF. CDR3 DNA: TGTGCCAGCAGCCCCCTGGCGGGAGTTAGGGGGACAGATACGCAGTATTTT. Combining the CDR3 with reference TRBV11-2 and TRBJ2-3 gives the whole variable domain EAGVAQSPRYKIIEKRQSVAFWCNPISGHATLYWYQQILGQGPKLLIQFQNNGVVDDSQLPKDRFSAERLKGVDSTLKIQPAKLEDSAVYLCASSPLAGVRGTDTQYFGPGTRLTVL.

The V and J genes are TRBV5-4 and TRBJ1-2; 11 bases align to TRBD1. CDR3 size: 16 residues. From germline, CDR1 is SGHNT and CDR2 YYREEE (reference sequence). J was trimmed by 0 bases and V by 4 bases; bases with no gene match: 5. CDR3 region: CASSPGQGATNYGYTF. DNA for the CDR3: TGTGCCAGCAGCCCAGGACAGGGGGCGACTAACTATGGCTACACCTTC.

The genes are TRBV18 and TRBJ1-1, with D hard to call. The CDR3 has 12 amino acids. V was trimmed by 5 bases and J by 6 bases, leaving 10 bases between them. The germline V gene encodes CDR1 KGHSH and CDR2 LQKENI. In DNA form, the CDR3 reads TGTGCCAGCTCAGCTAGGATGGCTGAAGCTTTCTTT. Protein: CASSARMAEAFF.

This clone has only a few counts. The chain carries TRBV9 and TRBJ2-7, with TRBD2 matching 10 bases. This CDR3 has 15 residues. Per germline, CDR1 SGDLS and CDR2 YYNGEE. J was trimmed by 4 bases and V by 4 bases; bases with no gene match: 8. This CDR3 is CASSPQREGRYEQYF. The DNA for the CDR3 is TGTGCCAGCAGCCCCCAGCGGGAGGGCCGATACGAGCAGTACTTC.